The 28 T cell receptor beta chains listed next were all sequenced from one sample in a study of T cell changes during pregnancy in multiple sclerosis. Sequencing used immunoSEQ multiplex PCR; TCRdb keeps in-frame clones, though not all of them. The sample contains 45,000 to 60,000 clones, about 91% of which appear only once. The input for sequencing was peripheral blood, taken after pregnancy. These receptors were collected from a female donor in good health, enrolled as a control in a pregnancy study.

This clone appeared a single time. The chain links TRBV28 to TRBJ1-2; a weak D match, TRBD1 (6 bases). The CDR3 covers 15 residues. V was clipped by 3 bases and J by 0 bases, with 11 bases between them. Germline CDR1 reads MDHEN; CDR2 reads SYDVKM. DNA of the CDR3: TGTGCCAGCAGTTTCGGGACACCGACTAACTATGGCTACACCTTC. It translates to CASSFGTPTNYGYTF.

The chain carries TRBV18 and TRBJ1-1, with D unclear. The V and J ends lost 2 bases and 1 base respectively, with 8 bases between them. Looked up from germline, CDR1 is KGHSH and CDR2 is LQKENI. The CDR3 is made up of 14 amino acids. The CDR3 spells CASSPFGSNTEAFF. The DNA for the CDR3 is TGTGCCAGCTCACCATTCGGGTCGAACACTGAAGCTTTCTTT.

The J gene is TRBJ2-1, the V gene TRBV10-1; 9 bases fit TRBD2. This CDR3 contains 15 residues. Germline CDR1 is WNHNN and CDR2 is SYGVQD (reference sequence). Trimming removed 5 bases from V and 9 bases from J; junction bases left unmatched: 11. The CDR3, as DNA: TGCGCCAGCAGTCTGTTAGCGGGAGTAAGGAGTGAGCAGTTCTTC. It specifies CASSLLAGVRSEQFF.

The chain has TRBV7-9 and TRBJ1-5; possible D gene TRBD1, 5 bases. Trimming left V 0 bases short and J 6 bases short, with 12 bases between. The germline CDR1 and CDR2 sequences are SEHNR and FQNEAQ (reference sequence). The CDR3 runs 15 residues. CDR3 nucleotides: TGTGCCAGCAGCTTAGCTGGGGAGGGGATTCAGCCCCAGCATTTT. Translated, it gives CASSLAGEGIQPQHF.

V usage is TRBV6-6 and J usage is TRBJ2-2; possible D gene TRBD1, 6 bases. V was cut by 4 bases and J by 0 bases, with 12 bases left in between. The CDR3 totals 16 residues. CDR1 and CDR2 from the germline V gene are MNHNY and SVGAGI (reference sequence). Here the CDR3 DNA reads TGTGCCAGCAGTTTTCAAAGGGGGACGAACACCGGGGAGCTGTTTTTT. Its protein product is CASSFQRGTNTGELFF.

J is TRBJ2-7 and V is TRBV30; D gene ambiguous. V lost 0 bases and J lost 6, with 15 bases in between. CDR1 and CDR2 (germline): GTSNPN, SVGIG (reference sequence). The CDR3 sequence is 14 residues long. The CDR3 region has the DNA TGTGCCTGGAGTGTGTCTAGTATAACCTCCGAGCAGTACTTC. This codes for CAWSVSSITSEQYF.

The chain is built from TRBV5-1 and TRBJ2-2; 9 bases are a match to TRBD1. CDR1 is SGHRS, CDR2 YFSETQ, per germline. The CDR3 extends over 14 amino acids. V was pared by 6 bases and J by 8 bases, with 8 bases of the junction left unmatched. The CDR3 sequence is CASTSQGASGELFF. For the CDR3, the DNA is TGCGCCAGCACCTCACAGGGGGCGTCGGGGGAGCTGTTTTTT.

This chain uses TRBV6-1 with TRBJ1-2, with TRBD1 matching 7 bases. CDR3 length equals 14 residues. V gave up 3 bases and J gave up 4 bases; unmatched junction bases: 5. Per germline, CDR1 MNHNS and CDR2 SASEGT. CDR3 sequence reads: CASSDGGQIYGYTF. The CDR3 bases are TGTGCCAGCAGTGATGGGGGACAGATCTATGGCTACACCTTC.

This chain connects TRBV6-1 to TRBJ1-5; no definite D call. The CDR3 covers 12 residues. Per the germline V gene, CDR1 is MNHNS and CDR2 is SASEGT. Trimming removed 2 bases at V and 7 bases at J, with 6 bases between. The DNA for the CDR3 is TGTGCCAGCAGTGAATCCAGACAGCCCCAGCATTTT. Protein: CASSESRQPQHF.

The chain couples TRBV29-1 to TRBJ1-2; D is unclear. CDR1 SQVTM and CDR2 ANQGSEA come from the germline V gene. Trimming shortened V by 7 bases and J by 7 bases, and 10 bases separated the two germline ends. The CDR3 is made up of 10 amino acids. CDR3 region: CSGGEAGYTF. The CDR3 DNA sequence: TGCAGCGGAGGCGAGGCTGGCTACACCTTC. Full variable domain (rest looked up from reference TRBV29-1 and TRBJ1-2): SAVISQKPSRDICQRGTSLTIQCQVDSQVTMMFWYRQQPGQSLTLIATANQGSEATYESGFVIDKFPISRPNLTFSTLTVSNMSPEDSSIYLCSGGEAGYTFGSGTRLTVV.

This sequence joins TRBV27 and TRBJ1-1; D gene unclear. V lost 2 bases, J lost 5 bases, and 9 bases lay in between. Germline V gene lookup returns CDR1 MNHEY and CDR2 SMNVEV (reference sequence). CDR3 length: 13 residues. Here the CDR3 reads CASSLDVRTEAFF. The DNA of the CDR3 is TGTGCCAGCAGTTTAGATGTGAGGACTGAAGCTTTCTTT.

V gene TRBV5-1 combines with J gene TRBJ2-6, with D hard to call. The V gene's germline CDR1 is SGHRS and CDR2 YFSETQ. The CDR3 extends over 14 amino acids. V dropped 3 bases and J dropped 0 bases, with 4 bases sitting between them. This CDR3 is CASSSSSGANVLTF. CDR3 nucleotides: TGCGCCAGCAGCTCGAGCTCTGGGGCCAACGTCCTGACTTTC.

The chain links TRBV10-3 to TRBJ1-2; 11 nucleotides agree with TRBD1. Germline CDR1 is ENHRY and CDR2 is SYGVKD. The junction had 3 bases not matched to a gene; V was cut back by 0 bases and J by 6 bases. This CDR3 is 15 amino acids long. The CDR3 loop reads CAISESRTGGNGYTF. The CDR3 coding sequence is TGTGCCATCAGTGAGTCCAGGACAGGGGGCAATGGCTACACCTTC.

This rearrangement joins TRBV7-6 to TRBJ1-1, with 9 bases lining up with TRBD1. In germline, CDR1 is SGHVS, CDR2 FNYEAQ. J lost 3 bases, V lost 5 bases, and 4 bases had no gene match. The CDR3 length is 14 residues. The CDR3 loop reads CASSPTGGYTEAFF. As DNA, the CDR3 is TGTGCCAGCAGCCCAACAGGGGGCTACACTGAAGCTTTCTTT.

The chain carries TRBV11-2 and TRBJ1-2; D is perhaps TRBD1 (6 bases). V shed 1 base and J shed 6 bases, with 12 bases lying between them. The CDR3 totals 14 residues. Germline V gene data show CDR1 as SGHAT and CDR2 as FQNNGV. The DNA for the CDR3 is TGTGCCAGCAGCTTAGTCGGGTCAGGGGATGGCTACACCTTC. It translates to CASSLVGSGDGYTF.

This rearrangement joins TRBV5-1 to TRBJ2-3; 9 bases are shared with TRBD2. This CDR3 is 14 amino acids long. V shed 5 bases, J shed 6 bases, and the junction held 7 bases outside the gene matches. Germline V CDR1 and CDR2: SGHRS, YFSETQ. The CDR3 region has the DNA TGCGCCAGCAGTGCGGGACTAGCTTTGGATACGCAGTATTTT. It yields the protein CASSAGLALDTQYF.

This chain connects TRBV4-2 to TRBJ2-5; TRBD2 is a possible D gene (6 bases). V was clipped by 3 bases and J by 6 bases, with 20 bases between them. This CDR3 spans 16 amino acids. CDR1 is LGHNA, CDR2 YNFKEQ, per germline. The CDR3 bases are TGTGCCAGCAGCCAGGGAACGACGAGGAGGGTACAGACCCAGTACTTC. This encodes CASSQGTTRRVQTQYF.

This sequence joins TRBV7-2 and TRBJ2-1, with a weak D call TRBD1 (6 bases). There are 16 residues in the CDR3. V was cut by 5 bases and J by 6 bases, with 20 bases left in between. Germline values: CDR1 SGHTA, CDR2 FQGNSA. CDR3 coding DNA: TGTGCCAGCAGCCAGAACGGGGCAGGGGTTGGCAATGAGCAGTTCTTC. It yields the protein CASSQNGAGVGNEQFF. The full variable domain, its missing parts supplied by reference TRBV7-2 and TRBJ2-1, is GAGVSQSPSNKVTEKGKDVELRCDPISGHTALYWYRQSLGQGLEFLIYFQGNSAPDKSGLPSDRFSAERTGGSVSTLTIQRTQQEDSAVYLCASSQNGAGVGNEQFFGPGTRLTVL.

This chain links TRBV7-6 with TRBJ2-7, with TRBD1 identical over 8 bases. The germline V gene encodes CDR1 SGHVS and CDR2 FNYEAQ. After removal of 3 bases from V and 5 bases from J, the junction contained 6 bases not matched to a gene. The CDR3 sequence is 14 residues long. The CDR3 region is CASSLRTGRDEQYF. The CDR3 DNA follows: TGTGCCAGCAGCTTGAGGACAGGGAGAGACGAGCAGTACTTC.

This clone is a singleton in its sample. The chain couples TRBV7-2 to TRBJ2-2; D not certain. This CDR3 region has 14 residues. CDR1 SGHTA and CDR2 FQGNSA come from the germline V gene. Trimming removed 5 bases from V and 6 bases from J, with 13 bases in between. In DNA, the CDR3 is TGTGCCAGCAGCCTGACTGGCCCCGCCGGGGAGCTGTTTTTT. Residues: CASSLTGPAGELFF.

The chain has TRBV6-4 and TRBJ1-4; D is uncertain. In germline, CDR1 is MRHNA, CDR2 SNTAGT. V was clipped by 0 bases and J by 8 bases, with 13 bases between them. The CDR3 contains 15 residues. The CDR3 DNA sequence: TGTGCCAGCAGTGACTCGCCGGGTAGCAACGAAAAACTGTTTTTT. Its translation: CASSDSPGSNEKLFF.

The sample holds one count of this clone. The chain uses TRBV30 and TRBJ2-2; 8 bases agree with TRBD1. The CDR3 is made up of 14 amino acids. V dropped 7 bases and J dropped 4; count of bases not matched to a gene: 8. Germline V gene lookup returns CDR1 GTSNPN and CDR2 SVGIG (reference sequence). The CDR3 protein is CASTKTGVTGELFF. The CDR3 DNA follows: TGTGCCTCGACAAAGACAGGGGTCACCGGGGAGCTGTTTTTT.

This clone was counted a single time. The chain couples TRBV2 to TRBJ1-4; the match to TRBD1 covers 7 bases. The CDR3 is 14 residues long. The germline CDR1 and CDR2 sequences are SNHLY and FYNNEI. V lost 5 bases and J lost 5; bases outside the gene matches: 5. The CDR3 reads CASSTGTENEKLFF. The CDR3 region has the DNA TGTGCCAGCAGTACCGGGACAGAGAATGAAAAACTGTTTTTT.

The rearrangement uses TRBV27 and TRBJ2-1; 10 bases fit TRBD2. V lost 6 bases and J lost 4; bases outside the gene matches: 6. This CDR3 contains 15 residues. Germline V lookup: CDR1 MNHEY, CDR2 SMNVEV (reference sequence). CDR3 in amino acids: CASSVTSGAYNEQFF. In DNA, the CDR3 is TGTGCCAGCAGCGTAACTAGCGGGGCTTACAATGAGCAGTTCTTC.

The chain couples TRBV28 to TRBJ2-5; no reliable D call. Trimming took 1 base from V and 2 from J, leaving 2 bases between them. CDR1 is MDHEN, CDR2 SYDVKM, per germline. The CDR3 runs 12 residues. The CDR3 protein is CASSLLQETQYF. CDR3 DNA: TGTGCCAGCAGTTTATTACAAGAGACCCAGTACTTC.

This clone has just a few counts. The chain uses TRBV5-1 and TRBJ2-7; TRBD1 might be the D (6 bases). V shed 2 bases and J shed 1 base, with 16 bases lying between them. CDR1 SGHRS and CDR2 YFSETQ come from the germline V gene. The CDR3 is 16 residues long. CDR3 residues: CASSFAGTPASYEQYF. CDR3 DNA sequence: TGCGCCAGCAGCTTCGCTGGGACACCCGCATCCTACGAGCAGTACTTC.

Regarding this clone: Other DNA sequences in the same sample also yield this CDR3. V and J are TRBV30 and TRBJ1-2, with a weak D call TRBD1 (5 bases). CDR3 length: 13 amino acids. Germline CDR1 GTSNPN, CDR2 SVGIG (reference sequence). The V and J ends lost 2 bases and 2 bases respectively, with 9 bases between them. CDR3 DNA: TGTGCCTGGAGTAGGGGCAAGAACTATGGCTACACCTTC. As protein: CAWSRGKNYGYTF.

This chain joins TRBV10-3 and TRBJ1-3, with D unclear. Germline V CDR1 and CDR2: ENHRY, SYGVKD. CDR3 size: 17 residues. The V end was cut by 3 bases, the J end by 0 bases, with 15 bases between. CDR3 amino acids: CAISEADDRSSGNTIYF. The CDR3 nucleotides read TGTGCCATCAGTGAAGCAGATGACCGGAGCTCTGGAAACACCATATATTTT.